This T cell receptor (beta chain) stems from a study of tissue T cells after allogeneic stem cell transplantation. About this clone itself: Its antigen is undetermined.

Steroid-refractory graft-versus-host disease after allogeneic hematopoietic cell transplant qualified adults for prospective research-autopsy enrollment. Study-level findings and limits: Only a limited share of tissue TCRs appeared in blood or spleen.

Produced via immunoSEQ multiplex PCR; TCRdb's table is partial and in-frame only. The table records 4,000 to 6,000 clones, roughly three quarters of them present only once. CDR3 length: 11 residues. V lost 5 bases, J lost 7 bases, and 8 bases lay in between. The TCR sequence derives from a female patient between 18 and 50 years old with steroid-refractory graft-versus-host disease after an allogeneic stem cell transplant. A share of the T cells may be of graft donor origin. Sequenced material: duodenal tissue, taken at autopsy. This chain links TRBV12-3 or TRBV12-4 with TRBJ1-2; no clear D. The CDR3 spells CASSLGLGYTF. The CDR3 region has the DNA TGTGCCAGCAGTCTCGGTCTTGGCTACACCTTC.